This TCR beta chain was captured in a study of identical twins. Study results and caveats: With abundant cord blood beta clonotypes, insertions were fewer; memory repertoires showed no such pattern.

A universal primer site arose from template switching, and cDNA bore unique molecular identifiers. TCRdb reprocessed the 5' RACE reads via MiXCR and lists one record per CDR3 protein. Altogether hundreds of thousands of distinct CDR3 sequences are present, over 9% being singletons, with the ten largest covering around 1.5%. This clonotype was counted at least ten times. Its cognate antigen is unknown. These data were likewise used in another study, on yellow fever vaccine responses in identical twins.

Sequencing was carried out using PBMCs. This sequence originates from a woman under 30 in good health.

In DNA form, the CDR3 reads TGTGCCACCAGCAGAGATACATACGGGAGTGCCTACGAGCAGTACTTC. Its translation: CATSRDTYGSAYEQYF. The rearrangement links TRBV15 to TRBJ2-7, with TRBD2 as a possible D gene (6 bases). Trimming took off 0 bases at V and 2 bases at J, with 14 bases between the two ends. Germline assignment: CDR1 LNHNV and CDR2 YYDKDF (reference sequence). This CDR3 is 16 amino acids long. The whole variable domain, remainder taken from reference TRBV15 and TRBJ2-7, is DAMVIQNPRYQVTQFGKPVTLSCSQTLNHNVMYWYQQKSSQAPKLLFHYYDKDFNNEADTPDNFQSRRPNTSFCFLDIRSPGLGDTAMYLCATSRDTYGSAYEQYFGPGTRLTVT.